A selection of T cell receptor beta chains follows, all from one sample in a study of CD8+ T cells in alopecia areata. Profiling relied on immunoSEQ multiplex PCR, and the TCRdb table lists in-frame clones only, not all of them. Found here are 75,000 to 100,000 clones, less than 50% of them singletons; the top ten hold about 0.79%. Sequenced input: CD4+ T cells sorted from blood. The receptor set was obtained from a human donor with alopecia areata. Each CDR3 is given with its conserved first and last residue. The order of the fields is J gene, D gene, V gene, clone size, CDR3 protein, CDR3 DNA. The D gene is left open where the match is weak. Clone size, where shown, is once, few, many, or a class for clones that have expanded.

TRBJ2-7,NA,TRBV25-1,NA,CASSVTGTPSYEQYF,TGTGCCAGCAGTGTTACCGGGACACCGTCCTACGAGCAGTACTTC
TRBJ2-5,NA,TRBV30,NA,CAWSIRAVIGKTQYF,TGTGCCTGGAGTATTAGGGCAGTTATCGGGAAGACCCAGTACTTC
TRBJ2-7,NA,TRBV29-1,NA,CSVEGRTRGYEQYF,TGCAGCGTTGAAGGACGAACTAGGGGGTACGAGCAGTACTTC
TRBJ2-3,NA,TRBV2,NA,CASSDRDRHTQYF,TGTGCCAGCAGTGACAGGGACCGCCATACGCAGTATTTT
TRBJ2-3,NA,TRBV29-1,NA,CSVPRAEDTQYF,TGCAGCGTTCCCAGGGCTGAAGATACGCAGTATTTT
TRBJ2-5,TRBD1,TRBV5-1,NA,CASRSLGTDGETQYF,TGCGCCAGCAGAAGCTTGGGGACAGACGGGGAGACCCAGTACTTC
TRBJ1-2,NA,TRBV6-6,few,CASSYGDGYTF,TGTGCCAGCAGTTACGGGGATGGCTACACCTTC
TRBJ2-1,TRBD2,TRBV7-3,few,CASSSGSGGYNEQFF,TGTGCCAGCAGCTCGGGTAGCGGGGGGTACAATGAGCAGTTCTTC
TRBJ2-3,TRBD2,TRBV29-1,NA,CSVGLAGTADTQYF,TGCAGCGTGGGACTAGCGGGGACAGCAGATACGCAGTATTTT
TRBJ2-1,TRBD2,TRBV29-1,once,CSVGGASGVDPSYNEQFF,TGCAGCGTCGGCGGGGCTAGCGGGGTAGACCCATCGTACAATGAGCAGTTCTTC
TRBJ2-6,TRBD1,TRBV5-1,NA,CASSTGVAGANVLTF,TGCGCCAGCAGCACAGGGGTGGCTGGGGCCAACGTCCTGACTTTC
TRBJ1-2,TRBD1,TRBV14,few,CASSQDHRRGQGSGYTF,TGTGCCAGCAGCCAAGATCATCGTCGCGGACAGGGTTCAGGCTACACCTTC
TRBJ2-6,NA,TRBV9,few,CASSVASGRGANVLTF,TGTGCCAGCAGCGTAGCTTCGGGGCGTGGGGCCAACGTCCTGACTTTC
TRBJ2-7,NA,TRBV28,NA,CASSAGHRVPEQYF,TGTGCCAGCAGTGCGGGACACCGTGTTCCCGAGCAGTACTTC
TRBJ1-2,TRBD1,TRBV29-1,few,CTYPGTGIYGYTF,TGCACCTACCCGGGGACAGGCATCTATGGCTACACCTTC
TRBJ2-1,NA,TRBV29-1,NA,CSVQRLDEQFF,TGCAGCGTACAACGACTAGATGAGCAGTTCTTC
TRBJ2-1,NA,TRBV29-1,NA,CSVALMGGHNEQFF,TGCAGCGTCGCCCTAATGGGGGGGCATAATGAGCAGTTCTTC
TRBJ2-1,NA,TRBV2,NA,CASSDWTDNEQFF,TGTGCCAGCAGTGACTGGACAGACAATGAGCAGTTCTTC
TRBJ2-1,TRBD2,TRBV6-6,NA,CVSLAGANEQFF,TGTGTCTCGCTAGCGGGAGCCAATGAGCAGTTCTTC
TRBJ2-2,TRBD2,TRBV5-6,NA,CASSFSGLLTGELFF,TGTGCCAGCAGCTTCTCGGGACTACTCACCGGGGAGCTGTTTTTT
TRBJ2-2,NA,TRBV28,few,CASSPPQRGGELFF,TGTGCCAGCAGTCCCCCTCAGAGGGGCGGGGAGCTGTTTTTT
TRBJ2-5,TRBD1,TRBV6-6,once,CASRWTGDQETQYF,TGTGCCAGCAGATGGACAGGGGACCAAGAGACCCAGTACTTC
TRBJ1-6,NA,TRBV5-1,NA,CASSPRSLENSPLHF,TGCGCCAGCAGCCCAAGATCGCTGGAGAATTCACCCCTCCACTTT
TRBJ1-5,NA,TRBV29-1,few,CSVGYSNQPQHF,TGCAGCGTTGGTTATAGCAATCAGCCCCAGCATTTT
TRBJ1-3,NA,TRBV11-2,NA,CASSSRTANSGNTIYF,TGTGCCAGCAGCTCCCGGACGGCTAACTCTGGAAACACCATATATTTT
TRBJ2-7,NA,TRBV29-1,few,CSVSTRGSDSVPREQYF,TGCAGCGTATCAACGAGGGGGTCTGACTCCGTTCCCCGCGAGCAGTACTTC
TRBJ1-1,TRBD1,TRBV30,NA,CAFGQGGTEAFF,TGTGCCTTCGGACAGGGCGGAACTGAAGCTTTCTTT
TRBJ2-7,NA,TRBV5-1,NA,CASSLVDEQYF,TGCGCCAGCAGCTTGGTGGACGAGCAGTACTTC
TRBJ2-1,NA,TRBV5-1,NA,CASSLADRPYNEQFF,TGCGCCAGCAGCTTGGCGGACAGACCCTACAATGAGCAGTTCTTC
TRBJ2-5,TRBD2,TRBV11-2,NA,CASSTTSGRAETQYF,TGTGCCAGCAGCACAACTAGCGGGAGGGCCGAGACCCAGTACTTC
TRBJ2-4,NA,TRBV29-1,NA,CSIRGGIAKNIQYF,TGCAGCATCAGGGGTGGGATAGCCAAAAACATTCAGTACTTC
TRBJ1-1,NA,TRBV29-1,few,CSVAGLNTEAFF,TGCAGCGTTGCGGGACTGAACACTGAAGCTTTCTTT
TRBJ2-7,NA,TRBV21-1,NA,CASRSCGRDSSYEQYF,TGTGCCAGCAGATCTTGCGGACGGGACAGCTCCTACGAGCAGTACTTC
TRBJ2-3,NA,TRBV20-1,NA,CSARGPDTQYF,TGCAGTGCTAGAGGGCCGGATACGCAGTATTTT
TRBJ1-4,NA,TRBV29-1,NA,CSVDRGEAEKLFF,TGCAGCGTTGACAGGGGAGAGGCTGAAAAACTGTTTTTT
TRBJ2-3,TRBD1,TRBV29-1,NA,CSVVYPGQPDTQYF,TGCAGCGTTGTGTATCCGGGACAGCCAGATACGCAGTATTTT
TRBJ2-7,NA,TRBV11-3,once,CASGQNFAPGEQYF,TGTGCCAGCGGGCAAAACTTTGCCCCGGGCGAGCAGTACTTC
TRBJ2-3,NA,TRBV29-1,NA,CSGEKGGKDTQYF,TGCAGCGGCGAAAAGGGGGGCAAAGATACGCAGTATTTT
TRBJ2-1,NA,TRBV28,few,CASSFLTQASYNEQFF,TGTGCCAGCAGTTTCCTGACCCAGGCATCCTACAATGAGCAGTTCTTC
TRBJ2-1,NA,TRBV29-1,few,CSVRAYYNEQFF,TGCAGCGTTCGTGCCTATTACAATGAGCAGTTCTTC
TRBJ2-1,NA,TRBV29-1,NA,CSVVGSRNLYNEQFF,TGCAGCGTTGTCGGGAGTCGTAATCTCTACAATGAGCAGTTCTTC